This T cell receptor beta chain comes out of a study of OX40 agonist ivuxolimab in advanced cancers. This clone occurred a few times. In germline, CDR1 is ENHRY, CDR2 SYGVKD. The CDR3 loop spans 16 amino acids. V was pared by 1 base and J by 2 bases, with 6 bases of the junction left unmatched. Sequenced by immunoSEQ multiplex PCR; TCRdb stores in-frame clones only, minus some. The sample comprises 76,000 or so clones, roughly 85% of which are singletons, and approximately 0.65% rests with the top ten. Exclusion applied to patients with autoimmune disease history or systemic immunosuppression. The input for sequencing was CD4+ or CD8+ T cells sorted from blood, taken in a trial of the OX40 agonist ivuxolimab. The sequence derives from an adult with an advanced solid tumor such as melanoma, head and neck, liver or kidney cancer. J is TRBJ2-3 and V is TRBV10-3; 7 bases align to TRBD2. DNA for the CDR3: TGTGCCATCAGTGAGTATCGCGGGGGAGCCACAGATACGCAGTATTTT. This translates into CAISEYRGGATDTQYF.